Presented here are 27 T cell receptor beta chains from one specimen sequenced in a study of identical twins. TCRdb redid the calling of the 5' RACE reads with MiXCR, one entry per CDR3 protein. This table holds some 1,600,000 distinct CDR3 sequences, roughly 35% found once. The specimen was cord blood. These receptors were obtained from a newborn girl in good health.

This chain joins TRBV3-1 and TRBJ2-1; 7 bases agree with TRBD2. This CDR3 region has 18 residues. V lost 0 bases to trimming and J lost 8 bases; unmatched junction nucleotides: 16. Germline V lookup: CDR1 LGHDT, CDR2 YNNKEL (reference sequence). The CDR3: CASSQDPGWGRAFDEQFF. The CDR3 DNA sequence: TGTGCCAGCAGCCAAGATCCGGGTTGGGGGAGGGCCTTCGATGAGCAGTTCTTC.

This clonotype was detected many times. CDR3 in amino acids: CASSSENRNYGYTF. The CDR3 DNA reads TGTGCCAGCAGTTCGGAAAACCGAAACTATGGCTACACCTTC. The chain has TRBV12-3 or TRBV12-4 and TRBJ1-2; no clear D gene. V dropped 4 bases and J dropped 2 bases, with 11 bases sitting between them. This CDR3 region has 14 residues.

The chain links TRBV20-1 to TRBJ1-3; D is possibly TRBD1 (6 bases). Trimming removed 3 bases at V and 2 bases at J, with 11 bases between. The CDR3 is 14 amino acids. In germline, CDR1 is DFQATT, CDR2 SNEGSKA (reference sequence). The CDR3 region has the DNA TGCAGTGCTAGGCGGGGGCGTACTGGAAACACCATATATTTT. Protein sequence: CSARRGRTGNTIYF.

This clonotype has only a few counts. The rearrangement links TRBV7-2 to TRBJ1-2, with 9 bases that match TRBD1. J lost 8 bases, V lost 0 bases, and 7 bases had no gene match. CDR1 SGHTA and CDR2 FQGNSA come from the germline V gene. This CDR3 has 15 amino acids. This chain's CDR3 is CASSLAARDRVGYTF. The CDR3, as DNA: TGTGCCAGCAGCTTAGCGGCTCGGGACAGGGTGGGCTACACCTTC.

The table lists this clonotype with a few counts. The CDR3 nucleotides read TGTGCCAGCAGTCCCCCCTCGGGACATAGCTCCTACGAGCAGTACTTC. This sequence encodes CASSPPSGHSSYEQYF. The chain couples TRBV28 to TRBJ2-7, with a weak D call TRBD1 (6 bases). This CDR3 has 16 amino acids. The germline V gene has CDR1 MDHEN and CDR2 SYDVKM. V lost 5 bases and J lost 0, with 17 bases in between.

V usage is TRBV5-1 and J usage is TRBJ2-7, with 7 bases identical to TRBD2. The CDR3 runs to 15 residues. Germline CDR1 reads SGHRS; CDR2 reads YFSETQ. The J segment lost 7 bases and the V segment lost 1 base, leaving 11 bases of the junction unmatched. The CDR3 region is CASSLPSGTYNEQYF. The CDR3 DNA is TGCGCCAGCAGCTTGCCTAGCGGCACCTACAATGAGCAGTACTTC.

The chain uses TRBV20-1 and TRBJ2-7; D might be TRBD1 or TRBD2, each matching 5 bases. Germline-derived CDR1 and CDR2 are DFQATT and SNEGSKA (reference sequence). The CDR3 covers 13 residues. The V end was cut by 4 bases, the J end by 1 base, with 11 bases between. CDR3 in amino acids: CSATVGESYEQYF. The CDR3 nucleotides are TGCAGTGCTACGGTAGGGGAGTCCTACGAGCAGTACTTC.

V is TRBV24-1 and J is TRBJ1-2, with D possibly matching TRBD1 (6 bases). This CDR3 contains 13 residues. Germline V gives CDR1 KGHDR, CDR2 SFDVKD. The V end lost 4 bases, the J end lost 4 bases, and 9 bases lay between the germline ends. CDR3 in amino acids: CATSEDRFYGYTF. As DNA, the CDR3 is TGTGCCACCAGTGAGGACAGATTCTATGGCTACACCTTC.

This clonotype was found a few times. V usage is TRBV5-1 and J usage is TRBJ2-7, with 9 positions matching TRBD2. Trimming removed 1 base from V and 5 bases from J; junction bases left unmatched: 1. This CDR3 has 13 amino acids. Germline lookup yields CDR1 SGHRS and CDR2 YFSETQ. In nucleotides, the CDR3 is TGCGCCAGCAGCTTGCCTAGCGGGAACGAGCAGTACTTC. This encodes CASSLPSGNEQYF.

This clonotype appeared many times. V gene TRBV5-1 combines with J gene TRBJ2-5; no clear D. This CDR3 is 14 amino acids long. The germline gives CDR1 SGHRS, CDR2 YFSETQ. Trimming took off 0 bases at V and 0 bases at J, with 6 bases between the two ends. The CDR3 reads CASSLESYQETQYF. Here the CDR3 DNA reads TGCGCCAGCAGCTTGGAATCGTACCAAGAGACCCAGTACTTC.

The sample holds a few counts of this clonotype. CDR3 sequence reads: CASSFGQSSRTQYF. CDR3 nucleotides: TGTGCCAGCAGCTTTGGGCAGTCTAGTCGGACCCAGTACTTC. This sequence joins TRBV7-9 and TRBJ2-5; D unresolved. Germline V gives CDR1 SEHNR, CDR2 FQNEAQ (reference sequence). The CDR3 extends over 14 amino acids. Deletions cut 3 bases from V and 7 bases from J, with 15 bases between.

This clonotype was picked up many times. The genes are TRBV28 and TRBJ2-3, with D maybe TRBD2 (5 bases). The V end was cut by 3 bases, the J end by 2 bases, with 15 bases between. CDR1 and CDR2 from the germline V gene are MDHEN and SYDVKM. The length of the CDR3 is 16 residues. The CDR3 nucleotides read TGTGCCAGCAGTTTTCTCCAGCGGCCCCCCACAGATACGCAGTATTTT. Amino acids: CASSFLQRPPTDTQYF.

This clonotype appeared many times. Just one base apart from a much larger clone, this may be a read error. This chain uses TRBV24-1 with TRBJ2-5, with 13 bases fitting TRBD2. The J call may be incorrect, as the DNA end agrees better with TRBJ2-7. The germline V gene encodes CDR1 KGHDR and CDR2 SFDVKD. This CDR3 is built from 13 residues. The CDR3 coding sequence is TGTGCCACCAGTGGGACTAGCGGGAGCGAGCAGTACTTC. This codes for CATSGTSGSEQYF.

This clonotype was observed once. The chain employs TRBV29-1 and TRBJ2-4; possibly TRBD1 for D (5 bases). The CDR3 contains 13 residues. Germline-derived CDR1 and CDR2 are SQVTM and ANQGSEA. V was pared by 5 bases and J by 13 bases, with 21 bases between. CDR3 residues: CSVRQPPYIEQYF. For the CDR3, the DNA is TGCAGCGTTAGACAGCCCCCCTACATTGAGCAGTACTTC.

The V and J genes are TRBV7-9 and TRBJ1-2, with 7 positions matching TRBD1. The CDR3 extends over 15 amino acids. Trimming at V came to 5 bases and at J to 2 bases, leaving 8 bases not matched to a gene. CDR1 and CDR2 (germline): SEHNR, FQNEAQ (reference sequence). The CDR3 sequence is CASSPQGTVNYGYTF. CDR3 coding DNA: TGTGCCAGCAGCCCACAGGGGACGGTCAACTATGGCTACACCTTC.

This clonotype has only a few counts. The chain combines TRBV20-1 with TRBJ1-4; 7 bases fit TRBD1. The CDR3 spans 11 residues. V lost 3 bases, J lost 14 bases, and 6 bases stayed unmatched. In germline, CDR1 is DFQATT, CDR2 SNEGSKA (reference sequence). The CDR3 loop is CSASNSGQLFF. The CDR3 nucleotides are TGCAGTGCTAGTAACTCGGGACAGCTGTTTTTT.

The chain joins TRBV10-3 to TRBJ1-1; D is unclear. The V gene lost 4 bases and the J gene lost 1 base, with 10 bases spanning the gap. This CDR3 is 14 amino acids long. Germline lookup yields CDR1 ENHRY and CDR2 SYGVKD. The CDR3 DNA follows: TGTGCCATCAGTGGTATCTCAGGGAACACTGAAGCTTTCTTT. It codes for CAISGISGNTEAFF.

The chain couples TRBV20-1 to TRBJ2-5, with TRBD2 matching over 7 bases. The germline gives CDR1 DFQATT, CDR2 SNEGSKA (reference sequence). This CDR3 has 14 amino acids. Germline trimming cut 2 bases from V and 1 base from J; bases unmatched to any gene: 4. CDR3 amino acids: CSARTPSGQETQYF. CDR3 DNA: TGCAGTGCTAGAACCCCTAGCGGCCAAGAGACCCAGTACTTC.

V gene TRBV7-2 combines with J gene TRBJ2-3; 9 bases are shared with TRBD2. Germline-derived CDR1 and CDR2 are SGHTA and FQGNSA. The CDR3 is made up of 17 amino acids. The V gene end was trimmed by 4 bases and the J gene end by 0 bases; junction bases not matched to a gene: 8. The CDR3 is CASSSPLAGRSTDTQYF. The CDR3 DNA is TGTGCCAGCAGCTCCCCTCTAGCGGGGCGTAGCACAGATACGCAGTATTTT. Full variable domain (remainder filled in from reference TRBV7-2 and TRBJ2-3): GAGVSQSPSNKVTEKGKDVELRCDPISGHTALYWYRQSLGQGLEFLIYFQGNSAPDKSGLPSDRFSAERTGGSVSTLTIQRTQQEDSAVYLCASSSPLAGRSTDTQYFGPGTRLTVL.

The table lists this clonotype with a few counts. V usage is TRBV29-1 and J usage is TRBJ1-2; a possible D gene is TRBD1 (6 bases). Trimming pared 2 bases from V and 6 bases from J, leaving 7 bases between. The CDR3 contains 11 residues. Germline CDR1 reads SQVTM; CDR2 reads ANQGSEA. Here the CDR3 reads CSVEPGDGYTF. The CDR3 DNA reads TGCAGCGTTGAACCAGGGGATGGCTACACCTTC.

V is TRBV7-6 and J is TRBJ2-7, with 11 bases identical to TRBD1. The CDR3 length is 16 residues. J lost 7 bases, V lost 4 bases, and 12 bases had no gene match. Germline CDR1 is SGHVS and CDR2 is FNYEAQ. CDR3 region: CASSSVVDRGLFEQYF. CDR3 sequence (DNA): TGTGCCAGCAGCTCGGTAGTGGACAGGGGGCTTTTTGAGCAGTACTTC.

CDR3 region: CASLGTGEETQYF. DNA for the CDR3: TGTGCCAGCCTAGGGACAGGGGAAGAGACCCAGTACTTC. This chain connects TRBV2 to TRBJ2-5, with 10 bases that match TRBD1. Germline-derived CDR1 and CDR2 are SNHLY and FYNNEI. The CDR3 loop spans 13 amino acids. The ends lost 8 bases at V and 3 bases at J; junction bases unmatched: 3.

CDR3: CASSWASDQETQYF. CDR3 nucleotide sequence: TGTGCCAGCAGTTGGGCTAGCGACCAAGAGACCCAGTACTTC. The chain combines TRBV6-6 with TRBJ2-5; a weak D match, TRBD2 (6 bases). CDR3 length: 14 amino acids. Germline loops: CDR1 MNHNY, CDR2 SVGAGI (reference sequence). Trimming left V 4 bases short and J 0 bases short, with 9 bases between.

The chain uses TRBV7-2 and TRBJ1-5; the D is unclear. The CDR3 runs 16 residues. From germline, CDR1 is SGHTA and CDR2 FQGNSA. V was pared by 3 bases and J by 7 bases, with 19 bases between. The CDR3 DNA is TGTGCCAGCAGCTTTTATTCCGAGGCCCGAGGACAGCCCCAGCATTTT. It translates to CASSFYSEARGQPQHF.

As regards this clonotype: A much more abundant neighbour one base away suggests this may be a read error. Likely a read error: the CDR3 ends without its conserved phenylalanine or tryptophan. The V and J genes are TRBV4-2 and TRBJ2-7, with a tentative D call TRBD1 (5 bases). This CDR3 spans 13 amino acids. Germline V gene sequence: CDR1 LGHNA, CDR2 YNFKEQ. V lost 1 base to trimming and J lost 5 bases, with 9 bases between them. The CDR3 DNA sequence: TGTGCCAGCAGCCAAGGGACAAAAAACGAGCAGTACTTA. This gives the protein CASSQGTKNEQYL.

V is TRBV11-1 and J is TRBJ2-4, with 12 bases identical to TRBD2. Germline V gives CDR1 SGHAT, CDR2 FQDESV (reference sequence). This CDR3 contains 21 residues. The V and J ends lost 5 bases and 0 bases, in that order; junction bases with no gene match: 17. The CDR3 reads CASSPVGIGLAGSLAKNIQYF. The CDR3 nucleotides are TGTGCCAGCAGCCCCGTAGGGATCGGACTAGCGGGATCCCTAGCCAAAAACATTCAGTACTTC.

The table lists this clonotype with a few counts. The chain employs TRBV12-3 or TRBV12-4 and TRBJ1-2; 8 bases are a match to TRBD1. The ends lost 6 bases at V and 8 bases at J; junction bases unmatched: 14. The CDR3 length is 15 residues. CDR3 residues: CASSPTPYRGKGYTF. In DNA form, the CDR3 reads TGTGCCAGCAGCCCAACCCCCTACAGGGGGAAGGGCTACACCTTC.